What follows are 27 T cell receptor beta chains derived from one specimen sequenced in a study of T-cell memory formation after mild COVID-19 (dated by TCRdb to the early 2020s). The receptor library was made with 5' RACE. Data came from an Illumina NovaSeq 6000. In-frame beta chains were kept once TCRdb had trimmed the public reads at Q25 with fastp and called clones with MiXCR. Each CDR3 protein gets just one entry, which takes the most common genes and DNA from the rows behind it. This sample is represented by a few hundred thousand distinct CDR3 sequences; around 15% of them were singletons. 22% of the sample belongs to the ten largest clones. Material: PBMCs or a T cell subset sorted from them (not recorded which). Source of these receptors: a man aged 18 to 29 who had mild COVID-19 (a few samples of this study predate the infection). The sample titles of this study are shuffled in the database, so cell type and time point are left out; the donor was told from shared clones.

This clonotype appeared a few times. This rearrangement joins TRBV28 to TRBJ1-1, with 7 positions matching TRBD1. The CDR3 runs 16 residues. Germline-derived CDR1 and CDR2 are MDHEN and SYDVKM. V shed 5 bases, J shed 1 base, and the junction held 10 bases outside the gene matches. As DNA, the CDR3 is TGTGCCAGCAGTCGTCCGACAGGGCCGTCGAACACTGAAGCTTTCTTT. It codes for CASSRPTGPSNTEAFF. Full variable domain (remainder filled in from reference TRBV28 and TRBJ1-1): DVKVTQSSRYLVKRTGEKVFLECVQDMDHENMFWYRQDPGLGLRLIYFSYDVKMKEKGDIPEGYSVSREKKERFSLILESASTNQTSMYLCASSRPTGPSNTEAFFGQGTRLTVV.

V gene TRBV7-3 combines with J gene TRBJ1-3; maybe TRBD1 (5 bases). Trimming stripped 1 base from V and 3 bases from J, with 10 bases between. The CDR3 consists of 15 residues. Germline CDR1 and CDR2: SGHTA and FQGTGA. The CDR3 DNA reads TGTGCCAGCAGCTTAAAAGGGGCAGGTGGAAACACCATATATTTT. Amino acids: CASSLKGAGGNTIYF.

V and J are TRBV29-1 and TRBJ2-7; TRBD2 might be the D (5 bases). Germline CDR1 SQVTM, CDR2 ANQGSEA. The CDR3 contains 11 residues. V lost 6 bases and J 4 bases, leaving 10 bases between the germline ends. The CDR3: CSVSRGYEQYF. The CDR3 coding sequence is TGCAGCGTATCCCGGGGATACGAGCAGTACTTC.

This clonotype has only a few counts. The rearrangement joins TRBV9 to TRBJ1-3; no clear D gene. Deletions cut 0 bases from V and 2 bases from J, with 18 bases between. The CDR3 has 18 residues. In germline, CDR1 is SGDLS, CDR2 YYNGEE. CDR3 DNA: TGTGCCAGCAGCGTAGAGGCAGCTCCCGGGCGGGCTGGAAACACCATATATTTT. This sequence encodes CASSVEAAPGRAGNTIYF.

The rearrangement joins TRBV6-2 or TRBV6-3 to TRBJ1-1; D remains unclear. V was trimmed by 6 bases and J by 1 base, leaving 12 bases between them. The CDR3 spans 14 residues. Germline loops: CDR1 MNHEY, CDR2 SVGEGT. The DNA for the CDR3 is TGTGCCAGCAGATCCCCGCGGGGGAACACTGAAGCTTTCTTT. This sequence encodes CASRSPRGNTEAFF.

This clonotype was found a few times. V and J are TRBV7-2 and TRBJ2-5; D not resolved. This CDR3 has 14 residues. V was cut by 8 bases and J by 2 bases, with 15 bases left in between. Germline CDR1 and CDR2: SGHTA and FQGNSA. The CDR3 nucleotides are TGTGCCAGCGATCCTACTAACGGGCAAGAGACCCAGTACTTC. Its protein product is CASDPTNGQETQYF. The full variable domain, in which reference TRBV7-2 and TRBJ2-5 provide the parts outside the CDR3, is GAGVSQSPSNKVTEKGKDVELRCDPISGHTALYWYRQSLGQGLEFLIYFQGNSAPDKSGLPSDRFSAERTGGSVSTLTIQRTQQEDSAVYLCASDPTNGQETQYFGPGTRLLVL.

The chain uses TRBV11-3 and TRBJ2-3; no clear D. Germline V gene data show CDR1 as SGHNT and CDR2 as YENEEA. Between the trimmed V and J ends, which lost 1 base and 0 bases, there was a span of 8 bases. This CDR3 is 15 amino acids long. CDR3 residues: CASSLGTVSTDTQYF. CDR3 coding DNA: TGTGCCAGCAGCTTAGGGACGGTCAGCACAGATACGCAGTATTTT.

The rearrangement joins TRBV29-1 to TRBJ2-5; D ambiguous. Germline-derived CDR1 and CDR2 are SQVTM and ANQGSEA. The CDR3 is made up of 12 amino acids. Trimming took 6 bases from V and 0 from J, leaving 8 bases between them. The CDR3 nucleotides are TGCAGCGTAGTAACTTACCAAGAGACCCAGTACTTC. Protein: CSVVTYQETQYF. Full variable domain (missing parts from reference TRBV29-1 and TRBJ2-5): SAVISQKPSRDICQRGTSLTIQCQVDSQVTMMFWYRQQPGQSLTLIATANQGSEATYESGFVIDKFPISRPNLTFSTLTVSNMSPEDSSIYLCSVVTYQETQYFGPGTRLLVL.

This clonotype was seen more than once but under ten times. CDR3 sequence: CASSQGPQTYNEQFF. The CDR3 nucleotides read TGTGCCAGCAGCCAAGGTCCACAGACCTACAATGAGCAGTTCTTC. V is TRBV3-1 and J is TRBJ2-1, with D unresolved. Germline V CDR1 and CDR2: LGHDT, YNNKEL (reference sequence). This CDR3 is 15 amino acids long. Trimming shortened V by 1 base and J by 2 bases, and 9 bases separated the two germline ends.

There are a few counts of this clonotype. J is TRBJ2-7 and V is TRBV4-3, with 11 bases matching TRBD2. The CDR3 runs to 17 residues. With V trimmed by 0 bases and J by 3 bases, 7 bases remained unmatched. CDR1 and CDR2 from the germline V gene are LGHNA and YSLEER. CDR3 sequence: CASSQEPGTSGFYEQYF. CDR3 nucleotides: TGCGCCAGCAGCCAAGAACCCGGGACTAGCGGATTCTACGAGCAGTACTTC.

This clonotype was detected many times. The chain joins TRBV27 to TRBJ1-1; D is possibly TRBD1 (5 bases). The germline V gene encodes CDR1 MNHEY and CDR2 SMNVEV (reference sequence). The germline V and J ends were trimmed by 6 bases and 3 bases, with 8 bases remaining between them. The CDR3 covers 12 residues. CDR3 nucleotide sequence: TGTGCCAGCAGGGGGCGGTACACTGAAGCTTTCTTT. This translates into CASRGRYTEAFF.

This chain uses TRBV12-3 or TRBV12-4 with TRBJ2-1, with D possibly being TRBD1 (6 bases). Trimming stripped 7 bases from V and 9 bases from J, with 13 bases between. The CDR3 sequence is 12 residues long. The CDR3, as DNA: TGTGCCAGCACCCTTGGGGGCGTTGAGCAGTTCTTC. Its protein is CASTLGGVEQFF.

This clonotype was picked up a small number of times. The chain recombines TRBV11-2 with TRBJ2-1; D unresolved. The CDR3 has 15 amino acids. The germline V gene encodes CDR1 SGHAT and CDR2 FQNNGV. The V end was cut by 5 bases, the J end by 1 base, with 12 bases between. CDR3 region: CASSPDPSSYNEQFF. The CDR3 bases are TGTGCCAGCAGCCCAGACCCGAGTTCCTACAATGAGCAGTTCTTC.

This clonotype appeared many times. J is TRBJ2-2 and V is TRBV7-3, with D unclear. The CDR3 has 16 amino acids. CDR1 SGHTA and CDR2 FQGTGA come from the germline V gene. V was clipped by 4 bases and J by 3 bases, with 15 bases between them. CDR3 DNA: TGTGCCAGCAGCTCCACCCTCCAATTGGACACCGGGGAGCTGTTTTTT. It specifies CASSSTLQLDTGELFF. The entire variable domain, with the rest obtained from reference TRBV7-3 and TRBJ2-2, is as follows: GAGVSQTPSNKVTEKGKYVELRCDPISGHTALYWYRQSLGQGPEFLIYFQGTGAADDSGLPNDRFFAVRPEGSVSTLKIQRTERGDSAVYLCASSSTLQLDTGELFFGEGSRLTVL.

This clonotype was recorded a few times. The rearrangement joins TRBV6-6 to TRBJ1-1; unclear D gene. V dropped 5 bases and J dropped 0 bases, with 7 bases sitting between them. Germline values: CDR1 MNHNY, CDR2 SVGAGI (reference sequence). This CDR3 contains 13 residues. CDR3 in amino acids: CASSIPMNTEAFF. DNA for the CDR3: TGTGCCAGCAGTATACCTATGAACACTGAAGCTTTCTTT.

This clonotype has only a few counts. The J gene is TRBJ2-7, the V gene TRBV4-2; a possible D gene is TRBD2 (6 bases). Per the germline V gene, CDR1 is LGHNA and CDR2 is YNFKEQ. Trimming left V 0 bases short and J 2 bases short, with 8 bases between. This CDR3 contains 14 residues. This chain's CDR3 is CASSQDGGTYEQYV. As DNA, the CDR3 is TGTGCCAGCAGCCAAGATGGCGGGACCTACGAGCAGTACGTC.

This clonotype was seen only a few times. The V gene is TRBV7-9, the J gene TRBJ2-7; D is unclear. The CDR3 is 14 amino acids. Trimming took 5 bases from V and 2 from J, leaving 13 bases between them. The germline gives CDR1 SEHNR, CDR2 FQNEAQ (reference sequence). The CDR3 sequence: CASSDPGAPYEQYV. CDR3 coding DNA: TGTGCCAGCAGCGACCCAGGTGCCCCCTACGAGCAGTACGTC.

The CDR3 coding sequence is TGCGCCAGCAGCCGAGCGGACCTGGGGGACACTGAAGCTTTCTTT. Its translation: CASSRADLGDTEAFF. This chain uses TRBV4-3 with TRBJ1-1, with D tentatively TRBD1 (5 bases). CDR1 and CDR2 (germline): LGHNA, YSLEER. Between the trimmed V and J ends, which lost 4 bases and 3 bases, there was a span of 15 bases. This CDR3 has 15 residues.

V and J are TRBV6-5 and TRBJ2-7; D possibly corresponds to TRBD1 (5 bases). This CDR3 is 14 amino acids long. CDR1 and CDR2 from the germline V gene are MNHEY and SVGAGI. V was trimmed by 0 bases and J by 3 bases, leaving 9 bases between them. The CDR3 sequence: CASSYSWQGYEQYF. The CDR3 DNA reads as TGTGCCAGCAGTTACTCGTGGCAGGGCTACGAGCAGTACTTC.

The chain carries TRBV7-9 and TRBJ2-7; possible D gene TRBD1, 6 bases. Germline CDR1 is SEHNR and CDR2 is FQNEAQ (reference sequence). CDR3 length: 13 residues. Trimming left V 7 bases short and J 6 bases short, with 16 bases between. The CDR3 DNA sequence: TGTGCCAGCACAGGGGCCGGGTTTCTCGAGCAGTACTTC. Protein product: CASTGAGFLEQYF.

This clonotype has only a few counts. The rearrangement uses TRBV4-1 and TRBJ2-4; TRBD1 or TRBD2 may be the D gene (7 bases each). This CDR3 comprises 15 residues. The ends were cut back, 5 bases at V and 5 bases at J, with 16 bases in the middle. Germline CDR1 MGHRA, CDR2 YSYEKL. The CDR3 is CASSDRDYPENIQYF. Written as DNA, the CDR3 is TGCGCCAGCAGCGACAGGGACTACCCCGAAAACATTCAGTACTTC.

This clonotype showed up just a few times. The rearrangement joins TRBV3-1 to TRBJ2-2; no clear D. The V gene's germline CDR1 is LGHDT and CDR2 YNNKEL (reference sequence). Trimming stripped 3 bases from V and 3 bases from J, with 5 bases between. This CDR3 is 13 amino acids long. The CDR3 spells CASSHEDTGELFF. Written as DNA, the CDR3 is TGTGCCAGCAGCCATGAAGACACCGGGGAGCTGTTTTTT.

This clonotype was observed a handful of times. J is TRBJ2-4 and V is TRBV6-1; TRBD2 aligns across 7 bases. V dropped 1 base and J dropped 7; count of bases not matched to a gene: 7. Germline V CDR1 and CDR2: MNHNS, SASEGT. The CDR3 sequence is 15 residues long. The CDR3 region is CASSEEWEGLNIQYF. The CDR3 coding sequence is TGTGCCAGCAGTGAAGAATGGGAGGGGTTGAACATTCAGTACTTC.

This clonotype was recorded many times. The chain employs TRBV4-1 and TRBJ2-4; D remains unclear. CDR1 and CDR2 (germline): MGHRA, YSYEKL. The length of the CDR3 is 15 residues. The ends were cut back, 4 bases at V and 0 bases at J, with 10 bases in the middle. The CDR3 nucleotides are TGCGCCAGCAGCCCGGCCCCACTAGCCAAAAACATTCAGTACTTC. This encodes CASSPAPLAKNIQYF.

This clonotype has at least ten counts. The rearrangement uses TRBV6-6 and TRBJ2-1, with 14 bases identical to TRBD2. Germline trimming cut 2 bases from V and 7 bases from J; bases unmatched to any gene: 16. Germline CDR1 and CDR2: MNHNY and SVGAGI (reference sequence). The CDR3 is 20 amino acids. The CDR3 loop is CASSYPTRLAGGSSANEQFF. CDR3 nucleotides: TGTGCCAGCAGTTACCCTACCAGACTAGCGGGGGGGAGCTCGGCGAATGAGCAGTTCTTC.

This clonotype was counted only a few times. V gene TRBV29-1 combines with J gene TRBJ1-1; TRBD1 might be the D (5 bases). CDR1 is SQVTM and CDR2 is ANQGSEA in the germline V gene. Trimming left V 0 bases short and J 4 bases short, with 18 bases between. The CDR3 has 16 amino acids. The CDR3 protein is CSVEDSFKGSSTEAFF. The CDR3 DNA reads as TGCAGCGTTGAAGATTCTTTCAAGGGGAGTTCCACTGAAGCTTTCTTT.

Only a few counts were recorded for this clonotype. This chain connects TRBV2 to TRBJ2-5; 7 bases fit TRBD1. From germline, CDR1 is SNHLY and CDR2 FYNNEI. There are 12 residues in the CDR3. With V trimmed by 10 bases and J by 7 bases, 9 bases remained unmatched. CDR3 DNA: TGTGCCACCCAGGGGGACGGAGGGACCCAGTACTTC. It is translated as CATQGDGGTQYF.